These 29 T cell receptor beta chains were sequenced from one sample in a study of cytomegalovirus exposure and HLA in healthy donors (TCRdb year 2017). The library was obtained by the immunoSEQ multiplex PCR assay. The multiplex PCR relied on a mix of 60 forward primers for TCR Vbeta segments and 13 reverse primers for TCR Jbeta segments. The clones in this table, taken by TCRdb from immuneACCESS, are in-frame only. Not every clone is retained; where verified, under half of the shortfall comes from an unresolved V gene, and the cause of the rest is unknown. Across this sample there are roughly 200,000 clones, with 78% seen only once. Approximately 2.9% of the sample is held by the ten biggest clonotypes. The sample taken for sequencing was PBMCs. The receptors derive from a female donor in good health and CMV-seronegative.

V is TRBV27 and J is TRBJ1-1, with D unresolved. Trimming shortened V by 9 bases and J by 3 bases, and 20 bases separated the two germline ends. The CDR3 covers 15 residues. The germline gives CDR1 MNHEY, CDR2 SMNVEV (reference sequence). CDR3 sequence: CASKNHWAGDTEAFF. In DNA form, the CDR3 reads TGTGCCAGTAAGAACCATTGGGCCGGGGACACTGAAGCTTTCTTT.

The V gene is TRBV6-1, the J gene TRBJ1-5; the match to TRBD1 covers 7 bases. This CDR3 comprises 15 residues. V shed 5 bases, J shed 2 bases, and the junction held 6 bases outside the gene matches. Per the germline V gene, CDR1 is MNHNS and CDR2 is SASEGT. The CDR3 is CASSSTGRGNQPQHF. CDR3 nucleotides: TGTGCCAGCAGTTCGACAGGGAGAGGCAATCAGCCCCAGCATTTT.

This chain links TRBV19 with TRBJ2-7; 7 positions agree with TRBD1. The CDR3 spans 17 residues. V lost 4 bases and J lost 0; bases outside the gene matches: 12. CDR1 LNHDA and CDR2 SQIVND come from the germline V gene (reference sequence). The CDR3 nucleotides read TGTGCCAGTAGTACGGTGGCCCCCGACAGGGTCTCCTACGAGCAGTACTTC. Protein product: CASSTVAPDRVSYEQYF.

The rearrangement uses TRBV5-1 and TRBJ2-1; 11 positions match TRBD2. The germline gives CDR1 SGHRS, CDR2 YFSETQ. There are 18 residues in the CDR3. V gave up 3 bases and J gave up 4 bases; unmatched junction bases: 12. The CDR3 region is CASSSVAGGPVIYNEQFF. In nucleotides, the CDR3 is TGCGCCAGCAGCTCTGTAGCGGGAGGGCCGGTGATTTACAATGAGCAGTTCTTC.

The chain employs TRBV5-1 and TRBJ2-1; D ambiguous. The CDR3 is 11 residues long. Deletions cut 10 bases from V and 10 bases from J, with 15 bases between. The germline V gene encodes CDR1 SGHRS and CDR2 YFSETQ. Written as DNA, the CDR3 is TGCGCCCCGAACCCCAGCGACGAGCAGTTCTTC. Translated, it gives CAPNPSDEQFF.

This chain uses TRBV9 with TRBJ1-1; 10 bases align to TRBD1. CDR3 size: 16 residues. The germline V gene encodes CDR1 SGDLS and CDR2 YYNGEE. V shed 3 bases and J 6 bases; nucleotides not matched to a gene: 11. CDR3 residues: CASSAGTGATMAEAFF. The CDR3 DNA sequence: TGTGCCAGCAGCGCCGGGACAGGGGCCACGATGGCTGAAGCTTTCTTT.

The chain recombines TRBV2 with TRBJ2-7, with 7 bases matching TRBD1. The CDR3 contains 12 residues. From germline, CDR1 is SNHLY and CDR2 FYNNEI. Unmatched junction bases numbered 0, after V lost 6 bases and J lost 1 base. The CDR3: CASRGQSYEQYF. The CDR3 DNA is TGTGCCAGCAGGGGACAGTCCTACGAGCAGTACTTC.

The CDR3 DNA is TGTGCCAGCAGCTTACGGAGTAGTGATGGCTACACCTTC. Translating gives CASSLRSSDGYTF. V usage is TRBV11-1 and J usage is TRBJ1-2; D is unclear. V dropped 2 bases and J dropped 6 bases, with 10 bases sitting between them. CDR3 length: 13 residues. Looked up from germline, CDR1 is SGHAT and CDR2 is FQDESV (reference sequence).

This chain connects TRBV2 to TRBJ2-7; 10 nucleotides line up with TRBD1. V shed 9 bases and J 1 base; nucleotides not matched to a gene: 6. The CDR3 sequence is 14 residues long. Germline V gene sequence: CDR1 SNHLY, CDR2 FYNNEI. As DNA, the CDR3 is TGTGCCAGAAACGACAGGGGGCTTTCCTACGAGCAGTACTTC. Protein sequence: CARNDRGLSYEQYF.

The rearrangement joins TRBV7-9 to TRBJ2-1; a weak D match, TRBD1 (6 bases). Germline-derived CDR1 and CDR2 are SEHNR and FQNEAQ (reference sequence). Between the trimmed V and J ends, which lost 8 bases and 4 bases, there was a span of 15 bases. This CDR3 spans 14 amino acids. The CDR3 DNA reads as TGTGCCAGCCTACCTCAGGGGCCTTACAATGAGCAGTTCTTC. Its translation is CASLPQGPYNEQFF.

The gene calls are TRBV10-3 and TRBJ1-1; TRBD1 matches at 9 bases. Germline-derived CDR1 and CDR2 are ENHRY and SYGVKD. The CDR3 runs to 14 residues. The CDR3 DNA reads TGTAGAACGGGACAGGGCGGTTGGGACACTGAAGCTTTCTTT. The encoded protein is CRTGQGGWDTEAFF.

The chain joins TRBV9 to TRBJ2-2, with 8 bases identical to TRBD2. The CDR3 consists of 16 residues. Germline V gene lookup returns CDR1 SGDLS and CDR2 YYNGEE. The V segment lost 4 bases and the J segment 4 bases; nucleotides outside the gene matches: 9. Written as DNA, the CDR3 is TGTGCCAGCAGCTCCAAAACGGCGGGGGGCACCGGGGAGCTGTTTTTT. It encodes CASSSKTAGGTGELFF.

The V and J genes are TRBV9 and TRBJ2-7, with 14 nucleotides matching TRBD2. In germline, CDR1 is SGDLS, CDR2 YYNGEE. The CDR3 length is 16 residues. With V trimmed by 4 bases and J by 3 bases, 6 bases remained unmatched. The CDR3 DNA is TGTGCCAGCAGCACCCGGACTAGCGGGAGGATCTACGAGCAGTACTTC. Amino acids: CASSTRTSGRIYEQYF.

The rearrangement links TRBV27 to TRBJ2-5; 10 positions agree with TRBD2. The assigned J gene may be wrong: the sequence end matches TRBJ2-7 better. The germline V gene encodes CDR1 MNHEY and CDR2 SMNVEV (reference sequence). CDR3 size: 18 residues. The CDR3 protein is CASSLDSPEREGNYEQYF. CDR3 nucleotide sequence: TGTGCCAGCAGTTTAGATAGTCCCGAGCGGGAGGGGAACTACGAGCAGTACTTC.

The V call is TRBV9, the J call TRBJ2-5; TRBD2 might be the D (6 bases). Judging by the DNA end, TRBJ2-7 fits better; the J call may be wrong. This CDR3 spans 14 amino acids. The germline CDR1 and CDR2 sequences are SGDLS and YYNGEE. For the CDR3, the DNA is TGTGCCAGCAGCGGGGGGACTGGACCCTACGAGCAGTACTTC. Its protein product is CASSGGTGPYEQYF.

The chain combines TRBV11-3 with TRBJ1-3; 12 nucleotides line up with TRBD1. CDR1 and CDR2 (germline): SGHNT, YENEEA. This CDR3 is 18 amino acids long. J was trimmed by 3 bases and V by 3 bases; bases with no gene match: 9. DNA of the CDR3: TGTGCCAGCAGCTTGGGGACAGGGGGCGCCTCCTTTGGAAACACCATATATTTT. It translates to CASSLGTGGASFGNTIYF.

The V and J genes are TRBV19 and TRBJ1-5; no firm D call. The CDR3 contains 15 residues. Germline V lookup: CDR1 LNHDA, CDR2 SQIVND (reference sequence). Trimming removed 3 bases at V and 1 base at J, with 10 bases between. CDR3 DNA sequence: TGTGCCAGTAGTATTCCAGGCAGAAGCAATCAGCCCCAGCATTTT. The encoded protein is CASSIPGRSNQPQHF.

V and J are TRBV2 and TRBJ2-1; 11 positions match TRBD2. Unmatched junction bases numbered 3, after V lost 4 bases and J lost 7 bases. The CDR3 is 14 amino acids. Germline values: CDR1 SNHLY, CDR2 FYNNEI. The CDR3 region is CASSVSGGGNEQFF. DNA for the CDR3: TGTGCCAGCAGTGTTAGCGGGGGGGGAAATGAGCAGTTCTTC. Full variable domain (missing parts from reference TRBV2 and TRBJ2-1): EPEVTQTPSHQVTQMGQEVILRCVPISNHLYFYWYRQILGQKVEFLVSFYNNEISEKSEIFDDQFSVERPDGSNFTLKIRSTKLEDSAMYFCASSVSGGGNEQFFGPGTRLTVL.

This chain joins TRBV30 and TRBJ1-1, with 8 bases identical to TRBD1. CDR1 and CDR2 from the germline V gene are GTSNPN and SVGIG (reference sequence). Unmatched junction bases numbered 1, after V lost 4 bases and J lost 0 bases. The CDR3 extends over 13 amino acids. CDR3 region: CAWNRGMNTEAFF. CDR3 coding DNA: TGTGCCTGGAACAGGGGGATGAACACTGAAGCTTTCTTT.

This clone was observed a single time. The V and J genes are TRBV5-1 and TRBJ2-2; 14 bases are a match to TRBD2. The CDR3 length is 17 residues. V lost 7 bases to trimming and J lost 0 bases; unmatched junction nucleotides: 5. The germline V gene encodes CDR1 SGHRS and CDR2 YFSETQ. CDR3 residues: CASDRTSGGPNTGELFF. CDR3 nucleotide sequence: TGCGCCAGCGATCGGACTAGCGGGGGGCCGAACACCGGGGAGCTGTTTTTT.

The chain carries TRBV6-1 and TRBJ1-5; D ambiguous. Germline V gene lookup returns CDR1 MNHNS and CDR2 SASEGT. V gave up 6 bases and J gave up 0 bases, with 12 bases separating them. The CDR3 is 15 amino acids. CDR3 DNA: TGTGCCAGCAGGGTCACCCGAGATAGCAATCAGCCCCAGCATTTT. Amino acids: CASRVTRDSNQPQHF.

The V call is TRBV13, the J call TRBJ2-7, with D maybe TRBD2 (7 bases). This CDR3 has 15 residues. Germline assignment: CDR1 PRHDT and CDR2 FYEKMQ (reference sequence). V lost 3 bases and J 6 bases, leaving 18 bases between the germline ends. The CDR3 is CASSLGGGSSGEQYF. The CDR3 DNA reads as TGTGCCAGCAGCTTGGGGGGCGGGAGTAGCGGCGAGCAGTACTTC.

This chain links TRBV28 with TRBJ2-5; D may be TRBD2 (6 bases). The ends were cut back, 4 bases at V and 4 bases at J, with 19 bases in the middle. This CDR3 comprises 16 residues. CDR1 is MDHEN and CDR2 is SYDVKM in the germline V gene. The CDR3 sequence is CASSSSSGSLAETQYF. DNA for the CDR3: TGTGCCAGCAGTTCCTCTTCCGGGAGCCTCGCAGAGACCCAGTACTTC.

The chain uses TRBV5-1 and TRBJ2-2, with D possibly matching TRBD1 (6 bases). This CDR3 is built from 15 residues. Trimming pared 4 bases from V and 5 bases from J, leaving 15 bases between. Germline CDR1 SGHRS, CDR2 YFSETQ. The CDR3 bases are TGCGCCAGCAGCAGTACAGGGTTTCGGACCGGGGAGCTGTTTTTT. Translation: CASSSTGFRTGELFF.

V gene TRBV5-4 combines with J gene TRBJ2-2; 14 bases match TRBD2. Germline V CDR1 and CDR2: SGHNT, YYREEE (reference sequence). V was pared by 3 bases and J by 4 bases, with 8 bases of the junction left unmatched. This CDR3 spans 18 amino acids. CDR3 sequence: CASSSGLAGDRGTGELFF. The CDR3 coding sequence is TGTGCCAGCAGCTCGGGACTAGCGGGGGATCGGGGCACCGGGGAGCTGTTTTTT. Looking up the rest from reference TRBV5-4 and TRBJ2-2 gives the full variable domain: ETGVTQSPTHLIKTRGQQVTLRCSSQSGHNTVSWYQQALGQGPQFIFQYYREEENGRGNFPPRFSGLQFPNYSSELNVNALELDDSALYLCASSSGLAGDRGTGELFFGEGSRLTVL.

This chain joins TRBV4-1 and TRBJ1-4; TRBD1 aligns across 12 bases. The CDR3 totals 17 residues. Germline lookup yields CDR1 MGHRA and CDR2 YSYEKL. The V gene end was trimmed by 3 bases and the J gene end by 1 base; junction bases not matched to a gene: 3. The CDR3 nucleotides read TGCGCCAGCAGCCAGGGACAGGGGGCTATAACTAATGAAAAACTGTTTTTT. It is translated as CASSQGQGAITNEKLFF.

CDR3 DNA sequence: TGTGCCGGGACTAGCGGAGAGACCCAGTACTTC. It is translated as CAGTSGETQYF. This chain links TRBV30 with TRBJ2-5, with TRBD2 identical over 11 bases. The germline V gene encodes CDR1 GTSNPN and CDR2 SVGIG (reference sequence). V lost 8 bases and J lost 4; bases outside the gene matches: 0. The CDR3 contains 11 residues.

The chain has TRBV28 and TRBJ1-4, with 10 bases lining up with TRBD1. CDR3 length: 17 residues. V gave up 3 bases and J gave up 8 bases; unmatched junction bases: 12. Per germline, CDR1 MDHEN and CDR2 SYDVKM. CDR3 loop: CASSLTIRTGGREKLFF. The CDR3 region has the DNA TGTGCCAGCAGTTTGACGATAAGGACAGGGGGTAGGGAAAAACTGTTTTTT.

CDR3 sequence (DNA): TGTGCCAGCGTGGCGGGTATCCCCCCGGAGCAGTACTTC. Residues: CASVAGIPPEQYF. This chain joins TRBV28 and TRBJ2-7, with D possibly matching TRBD2 (5 bases). Germline assignment: CDR1 MDHEN and CDR2 SYDVKM. CDR3 size: 13 residues. With 8 bases removed from V and 7 bases from J, the gap between germline ends came to 18 bases.